A single sample gave rise to the 30 T cell receptor beta chains below, sequenced in a study of shared clonotypes between healthy human individuals. The protocol was immunoSEQ multiplex PCR, while the TCRdb copy is restricted to in-frame clones and leaves out a portion. The sample has fewer than 600,000 clones, approximately 80% seen once. Sequenced: PBMCs. These receptors were taken from a woman in her thirties or forties in good health. Some clones in this sample may be carry-over from other donors' samples.

The chain recombines TRBV7-8 with TRBJ2-4; D is possibly TRBD1 (5 bases). Trimming stripped 2 bases from V and 0 bases from J, with 8 bases between. CDR1 and CDR2 (germline): SGHVS, FQNEAQ. The CDR3 totals 15 residues. CDR3 sequence (DNA): TGTGCCAGCAGCTTAATTAGGGGAGCCAAAAACATTCAGTACTTC. This sequence encodes CASSLIRGAKNIQYF. Full variable domain (rest looked up from reference TRBV7-8 and TRBJ2-4): GAGVSQSPRYKVAKRGQDVALRCDPISGHVSLFWYQQALGQGPEFLTYFQNEAQLDKSGLPSDRFFAERPEGSVSTLKIQRTQQEDSAVYLCASSLIRGAKNIQYFGAGTRLSVL.

The chain uses TRBV9 and TRBJ2-2; 8 bases map to TRBD2. With V trimmed by 5 bases and J by 4 bases, 10 bases remained unmatched. Looked up from germline, CDR1 is SGDLS and CDR2 is YYNGEE. The CDR3 extends over 16 amino acids. CDR3 loop: CASSRISGGSTGELFF. CDR3 nucleotides: TGTGCCAGCAGTAGAATATCGGGAGGGAGCACCGGGGAGCTGTTTTTT.

About this clone: This sequence may be a read error, since a much larger clone differs from it by one base. Here the CDR3 omits its conserved ending phenylalanine or tryptophan, so a read error is the likely source. The chain uses TRBV14 and TRBJ2-3; D perhaps matches TRBD2 (7 bases). The CDR3 is made up of 19 amino acids. Germline V gene sequence: CDR1 SGHDN, CDR2 FVKESK. Between the trimmed V and J ends, which lost 4 bases and 6 bases, there was a span of 29 bases. The chain's CDR3 is CASSLGPRRGGRVVDTQYS. CDR3 nucleotides: TGTGCCAGCAGCCTCGGGCCTCGGCGCGGGGGCCGGGTCGTGGATACGCAGTATTCT.

The V gene is TRBV19, the J gene TRBJ1-2; D not resolved. The CDR3 totals 14 residues. With 6 bases removed from V and 1 base from J, the gap between germline ends came to 12 bases. Looked up from germline, CDR1 is LNHDA and CDR2 is SQIVND (reference sequence). For the CDR3, the DNA is TGTGCCAGTAGCCCCGATTTGTTTAACTATGGCTACACCTTC. Translation: CASSPDLFNYGYTF.

This clone was observed a single time. This rearrangement joins TRBV5-1 to TRBJ2-5; a weak D match, TRBD1 (5 bases). Trimming took 6 bases from V and 1 from J, leaving 16 bases between them. The CDR3 consists of 15 residues. Germline CDR1 is SGHRS and CDR2 is YFSETQ. The CDR3 region has the DNA TGCGCCAGCAAACCCCAGGGTGGCGGCCAAGAGACCCAGTACTTC. Translated, it gives CASKPQGGGQETQYF.

Of note for this clone: This likely came from a read error, as a far larger clone is one base away. Other nucleotide sequences from this sample produce the same CDR3. The rearrangement joins TRBV2 to TRBJ2-5; weak D call: TRBD1 (5 bases). The CDR3 is 12 amino acids. CDR1 SNHLY and CDR2 FYNNEI come from the germline V gene. The chain's CDR3 is CASRELSETQYF. The DNA for the CDR3 is TGCGCCAGCAGGGAACTTTCGGAGACCCAGTACTTC.

V is TRBV9 and J is TRBJ2-1; D possibly matches TRBD1 or TRBD2 (5 bases each). Germline V gene sequence: CDR1 SGDLS, CDR2 YYNGEE. With 4 bases removed from V and 4 bases from J, the gap between germline ends came to 15 bases. The CDR3 sequence is 15 residues long. CDR3 DNA sequence: TGTGCCAGCAGCCGCCCGGGACCGACATACAATGAGCAGTTCTTC. Its protein product is CASSRPGPTYNEQFF.

V gene TRBV7-9 combines with J gene TRBJ2-5; perhaps TRBD1 as D (8 bases). Germline V lookup: CDR1 SEHNR, CDR2 FQNEAQ (reference sequence). The CDR3 loop spans 16 amino acids. Between the trimmed V and J ends, which lost 5 bases and 5 bases, there was a span of 21 bases. The CDR3 reads CASSHPLGQGGETQYF. The CDR3 DNA follows: TGTGCCAGCAGCCACCCCCTTGGACAGGGAGGGGAGACCCAGTACTTC.

This clone was recorded a few times. A much more abundant neighbour one base away suggests this may be a read error. The CDR3 does not close with the conserved phenylalanine or tryptophan, likely indicating a read error. The chain links TRBV28 to TRBJ1-1; D uncertain. There are 16 residues in the CDR3. CDR1 MDHEN and CDR2 SYDVKM come from the germline V gene. V was shortened by 3 bases and J by 7 bases, with 21 bases between the two germline ends. The CDR3 sequence is CASSFSGRPMSYEAFV. The CDR3 nucleotides are TGTGCCAGCAGTTTTTCTGGCCGGCCTATGTCGTATGAAGCTTTCGTT.

This chain joins TRBV5-1 and TRBJ2-5; D ambiguous. V gave up 4 bases and J gave up 0 bases, with 16 bases separating them. Germline CDR1 is SGHRS and CDR2 is YFSETQ. This CDR3 has 16 amino acids. CDR3 region: CASSKRHGSYQETQYF. The CDR3 nucleotides read TGCGCCAGCAGCAAACGGCACGGGTCGTACCAAGAGACCCAGTACTTC.

This chain joins TRBV18 and TRBJ2-3; D not certain. CDR1 KGHSH and CDR2 LQKENI come from the germline V gene. The CDR3 totals 12 residues. Trimming cost V 6 bases and J 8 bases, with 12 bases left between them. The CDR3 bases are TGTGCCAGCTCCCCCGATGATGGTACGCAGTATTTT. Amino acids: CASSPDDGTQYF. The entire variable domain, with the rest obtained from reference TRBV18 and TRBJ2-3, is as follows: NAGVMQNPRHLVRRRGQEARLRCSPMKGHSHVYWYRQLPEEGLKFMVYLQKENIIDESGMPKERFSAEFPKEGPSILRIQQVVRGDSAAYFCASSPDDGTQYFGPGTRLTVL.

This rearrangement joins TRBV25-1 to TRBJ1-6, with D perhaps TRBD1 (6 bases). The CDR3 contains 15 residues. V lost 1 base and J lost 7, with 11 bases in between. Germline CDR1 MGHDK, CDR2 SYGVNS. The CDR3 region has the DNA TGTGCCAGCAGTGAATGGGGGGGGACAAATTCACCCCTCCACTTT. It codes for CASSEWGGTNSPLHF.

This clone has only one observation. The chain links TRBV6-5 to TRBJ2-2; TRBD1 matches 7 bases. V gave up 7 bases and J gave up 6 bases; unmatched junction bases: 5. The CDR3 sequence is 13 residues long. Germline CDR1 reads MNHEY; CDR2 reads SVGAGI. The CDR3 loop is CASTQGGPGELFF. The CDR3 bases are TGTGCCAGCACCCAAGGGGGCCCCGGGGAGCTGTTTTTT.

Turning to this clone: A read error is likely here: a far larger clone is one base away. The chain has TRBV6-4 and TRBJ2-2; the match to TRBD2 covers 12 bases. In germline, CDR1 is MRHNA, CDR2 SNTAGT. This CDR3 spans 16 amino acids. DNA of the CDR3: TGTGCCGGCAGTGCCGACGGGACTAGCGGGACCGGGGAGCTGTTTTTT. Its translation: CAGSADGTSGTGELFF.

To note about this clone: This likely traces to a read error, being one base from a far larger clone. The DNA of the CDR3 is TGTGCCAGCTCACCGACTCCCGGGACAGGGAATGGCAATCAGCCCCAGCATTTT. Protein product: CASSPTPGTGNGNQPQHF. The rearrangement joins TRBV18 to TRBJ1-5, with 9 bases lining up with TRBD1. CDR1 is KGHSH and CDR2 is LQKENI in the germline V gene. CDR3 length: 18 residues. The V gene end was trimmed by 3 bases and the J gene end by 2 bases; junction bases not matched to a gene: 11. Filled out from reference TRBV18 and TRBJ1-5, the complete variable domain reads NAGVMQNPRHLVRRRGQEARLRCSPMKGHSHVYWYRQLPEEGLKFMVYLQKENIIDESGMPKERFSAEFPKEGPSILRIQQVVRGDSAAYFCASSPTPGTGNGNQPQHFGDGTRLSIL.

Note on this clone: Different DNA sequences within this sample yield the same CDR3. The chain is built from TRBV30 and TRBJ2-5, with TRBD2 matching 13 bases. The CDR3 is 14 residues long. V trimming: 0 bases; J trimming: 5 bases; junction bases outside the gene matches: 0. Looked up from germline, CDR1 is GTSNPN and CDR2 is SVGIG (reference sequence). CDR3 residues: CAWSVLAGGETQYF. CDR3 DNA sequence: TGTGCCTGGAGTGTACTAGCGGGGGGGGAGACCCAGTACTTC.

The chain is built from TRBV4-1 and TRBJ2-2, with 8 bases fitting TRBD2. Looked up from germline, CDR1 is MGHRA and CDR2 is YSYEKL. This CDR3 is built from 15 residues. Trimming at V came to 3 bases and at J to 4 bases, leaving 4 bases not matched to a gene. CDR3 DNA: TGCGCCAGCAGCCATGAACTAGCGGTCACCGGGGAGCTGTTTTTT. The encoded protein is CASSHELAVTGELFF.

This clone came up a few times. The sample has other DNA sequences that encode this CDR3 too. This rearrangement joins TRBV29-1 to TRBJ2-2, with 8 bases fitting TRBD1. The junction had 2 bases not matched to a gene; V was cut back by 6 bases and J by 2 bases. Germline V gene data show CDR1 as SQVTM and CDR2 as ANQGSEA. CDR3 length equals 13 residues. The CDR3: CSVDRGNTGELFF. The DNA for the CDR3 is TGCAGCGTCGACAGGGGAAACACCGGGGAGCTGTTTTTT.

CDR3 protein: CASSPGTGNGYTF. The CDR3 nucleotides are TGTGCCAGCAGCCCAGGGACAGGGAATGGCTACACCTTC. This chain uses TRBV7-9 with TRBJ1-2; the match to TRBD1 covers 9 bases. V trimming: 5 bases; J trimming: 6 bases; junction bases outside the gene matches: 4. The CDR3 extends over 13 amino acids. Germline values: CDR1 SEHNR, CDR2 FQNEAQ (reference sequence).

This chain uses TRBV7-3 with TRBJ2-5; a weak D match, TRBD2 (5 bases). The V and J ends lost 3 bases and 4 bases respectively, with 9 bases between them. CDR3 length: 13 residues. CDR1 and CDR2 (germline): SGHTA, FQGTGA. The CDR3 region has the DNA TGTGCCAGCAGCTTGGGGAGCTTAGAGACCCAGTACTTC. It specifies CASSLGSLETQYF.

This clone occurred once. V and J are TRBV19 and TRBJ2-7; D uncertain. The CDR3 has 13 residues. Germline V CDR1 and CDR2: LNHDA, SQIVND (reference sequence). Trimming left V 1 base short and J 6 bases short, with 10 bases between. Here the CDR3 reads CASSIALVGEQYF. The DNA for the CDR3 is TGTGCCAGTAGTATAGCCCTAGTTGGCGAGCAGTACTTC. The whole variable domain, filled in from reference TRBV19 and TRBJ2-7, reads DGGITQSPKYLFRKEGQNVTLSCEQNLNHDAMYWYRQDPGQGLRLIYYSQIVNDFQKGDIAEGYSVSREKKESFPLTVTSAQKNPTAFYLCASSIALVGEQYFGPGTRLTVT.

This chain joins TRBV10-3 and TRBJ2-3, with 8 bases lining up with TRBD2. The CDR3 covers 15 residues. V trimming: 3 bases; J trimming: 0 bases; junction bases outside the gene matches: 2. CDR1 is ENHRY, CDR2 SYGVKD, per germline. The CDR3 sequence: CAISDGLASTDTQYF. The CDR3, as DNA: TGTGCCATCAGTGACGGACTAGCCAGCACAGATACGCAGTATTTT.

Points on this clone: In this CDR3 the conserved last residue, phenylalanine or tryptophan, is missing, so a read error is likely. The rearrangement joins TRBV28 to TRBJ2-7; D perhaps matches TRBD1 (6 bases). V lost 5 bases and J 0 bases, leaving 14 bases between the germline ends. Germline-derived CDR1 and CDR2 are MDHEN and SYDVKM. The CDR3 has 15 amino acids. The CDR3 sequence: CASSTPTGPSYEQYL. In nucleotides, the CDR3 is TGTGCCAGCAGTACCCCAACAGGGCCCTCCTACGAGCAGTACCTC.

A note on this clone: The sample has other DNA sequences that encode this CDR3 too. The chain has TRBV20-1 and TRBJ2-7; tentatively, D is TRBD1 (5 bases). Germline-derived CDR1 and CDR2 are DFQATT and SNEGSKA (reference sequence). Trimming removed 3 bases at V and 3 bases at J, with 6 bases between. The CDR3 runs 11 residues. CDR3 region: CSASDSYEQYF. CDR3 bases: TGCAGTGCTAGCGACAGCTACGAGCAGTACTTC.

The chain employs TRBV5-6 and TRBJ2-7; the match to TRBD1 covers 9 bases. The J segment lost 3 bases and the V segment lost 4 bases, leaving 2 bases of the junction unmatched. The CDR3 extends over 13 amino acids. From germline, CDR1 is SGHDT and CDR2 YYEEEE. CDR3 DNA: TGTGCCAGCAGCAAGGACAGGGGCTACGAGCAGTACTTC. Translated: CASSKDRGYEQYF.

The gene calls are TRBV6-4 and TRBJ1-5; D is ambiguous. The CDR3 has 13 amino acids. Trimming removed 3 bases at V and 6 bases at J, with 9 bases between. Germline V gene data show CDR1 as MRHNA and CDR2 as SNTAGT. CDR3 coding DNA: TGTGCCAGCAGTGAGATACGAGGTCAGCCCCAGCATTTT. Protein sequence: CASSEIRGQPQHF.

The chain links TRBV4-3 to TRBJ1-2; TRBD1 agrees at 9 bases. Unmatched junction bases numbered 11, after V lost 1 base and J lost 5 bases. The germline V gene encodes CDR1 LGHNA and CDR2 YSLEER. The CDR3 contains 17 residues. The CDR3 region is CASSQAPPGQGGYGYTF. CDR3 sequence (DNA): TGCGCCAGCAGCCAAGCCCCCCCGGGACAGGGAGGGTATGGCTACACCTTC.

This clone was seen once. V usage is TRBV7-8 and J usage is TRBJ1-1, with unresolved D. In germline, CDR1 is SGHVS, CDR2 FQNEAQ. The CDR3 sequence is 15 residues long. V lost 5 bases, J lost 6 bases, and 19 bases lay in between. CDR3 protein: CASSPLLLSRAEAFF. In nucleotides, the CDR3 is TGTGCCAGCAGCCCTCTACTCCTCTCCCGCGCTGAAGCTTTCTTT.

As regards this clone: This likely stems from a read error, as it lies one base from a far larger clone. The rearrangement uses TRBV5-1 and TRBJ2-7; the match to TRBD2 covers 9 bases. Germline trimming cut 0 bases from V and 2 bases from J; bases unmatched to any gene: 3. The germline CDR1 and CDR2 sequences are SGHRS and YFSETQ. The CDR3 runs to 15 residues. CDR3 region: CASSLASGTTYEQYF. Here the CDR3 DNA reads TGCGCCAGCAGCTTGGCTAGCGGGACCACCTACGAGCAGTACTTC.

V and J are TRBV7-9 and TRBJ1-5; TRBD1 is a possible D gene (6 bases). The V gene's germline CDR1 is SEHNR and CDR2 FQNEAQ (reference sequence). V lost 5 bases, J lost 7 bases, and 18 bases lay in between. The CDR3 has 15 residues. CDR3: CASSPVGGAEQPQHF. CDR3 DNA: TGTGCCAGCAGCCCCGTCGGGGGGGCAGAACAGCCCCAGCATTTT.